Listed here are 29 T cell receptor beta chains from one sample, sequenced in a study of cytomegalovirus exposure and HLA in healthy donors. PCR employed 60 Vbeta and 13 Jbeta primers. Data came from immunoSEQ multiplex PCR; TCRdb stores just in-frame clones and leaves some out. Of over 95,000 clones in the sample, about three quarters were seen once. The sequenced material came from PBMCs. The source of these receptors is a female donor in good health and CMV-seronegative.

This clone was detected a few times. This chain connects TRBV19 to TRBJ1-4, with a possible D match to TRBD1 (5 bases). Germline V gives CDR1 LNHDA, CDR2 SQIVND (reference sequence). V was clipped by 3 bases and J by 2 bases, with 13 bases between them. This CDR3 comprises 16 residues. The CDR3 DNA reads TGTGCCAGTAGTATTGGAAGGGCAGGGACTAATGAAAAACTGTTTTTT. Amino acids: CASSIGRAGTNEKLFF. The whole variable domain, remainder taken from reference TRBV19 and TRBJ1-4, is DGGITQSPKYLFRKEGQNVTLSCEQNLNHDAMYWYRQDPGQGLRLIYYSQIVNDFQKGDIAEGYSVSREKKESFPLTVTSAQKNPTAFYLCASSIGRAGTNEKLFFGSGTQLSVL.

Only a few counts were recorded for this clone. V is TRBV30 and J is TRBJ1-5; 10 positions match TRBD1. This CDR3 spans 15 amino acids. V shed 0 bases, J shed 5 bases, and the junction held 4 bases outside the gene matches. Germline V gives CDR1 GTSNPN, CDR2 SVGIG (reference sequence). The CDR3 protein is CAWSVGTGVYQPQHF. CDR3 DNA sequence: TGTGCCTGGAGTGTAGGGACAGGGGTATATCAGCCCCAGCATTTT.

With regard to this clone: This same CDR3 is encoded by further DNA sequences in the sample. The CDR3 region is CASSSRGTPNTGELFF. In nucleotides, the CDR3 is TGCGCCAGCAGCTCCAGGGGGACGCCGAACACCGGGGAGCTGTTTTTT. This chain uses TRBV4-1 with TRBJ2-2; TRBD1 matches 7 bases. V lost 5 bases, J lost 0 bases, and 6 bases stayed unmatched. CDR3 size: 16 residues. From germline, CDR1 is MGHRA and CDR2 YSYEKL.

The chain employs TRBV6-1 and TRBJ1-5, with D hard to call. V was pared by 7 bases and J by 3 bases, with 10 bases between. This CDR3 has 13 residues. Germline V gives CDR1 MNHNS, CDR2 SASEGT. The CDR3 bases are TGTGCCAGCATGAGCGCTTTCAATCAGCCCCAGCATTTT. Protein sequence: CASMSAFNQPQHF.

The chain links TRBV11-1 to TRBJ2-3, with D possibly TRBD2 on 6 matching bases. Between the trimmed V and J ends, which lost 5 bases and 2 bases, there was a span of 8 bases. Germline-derived CDR1 and CDR2 are SGHAT and FQDESV (reference sequence). This CDR3 region has 13 residues. CDR3 protein: CASSRDSTDTQYF. CDR3 in DNA: TGTGCCAGCAGCCGGGACTCCACAGATACGCAGTATTTT.

In nucleotides, the CDR3 is TGTGCCACAAGAGAGGAGGCTGGAAACACCATATATTTT. This encodes CATREEAGNTIYF. The chain couples TRBV19 to TRBJ1-3, with D unresolved. Per germline, CDR1 LNHDA and CDR2 SQIVND (reference sequence). The CDR3 has 13 amino acids. The germline V and J ends were trimmed by 10 bases and 2 bases, with 12 bases remaining between them.

J is TRBJ2-7 and V is TRBV5-1, with 8 bases matching TRBD1. The length of the CDR3 is 15 residues. Trimming took 2 bases from V and 1 from J; bases not matched to a gene: 5. CDR1 and CDR2 from the germline V gene are SGHRS and YFSETQ. CDR3: CASSFGQGRSYEQYF. In nucleotides, the CDR3 is TGCGCCAGCAGCTTTGGACAGGGTAGGTCCTACGAGCAGTACTTC.

The genes are TRBV7-8 and TRBJ2-7; TRBD2 agrees at 13 bases. Per the germline V gene, CDR1 is SGHVS and CDR2 is FQNEAQ. CDR3 length equals 18 residues. Germline trimming cut 5 bases from V and 0 bases from J; bases unmatched to any gene: 10. This CDR3 is CASSPRLAGGRSSYEQYF. DNA for the CDR3: TGTGCCAGCAGCCCCAGACTAGCGGGGGGCCGTAGCTCCTACGAGCAGTACTTC.

The chain carries TRBV30 and TRBJ2-7; 9 positions agree with TRBD1. Per germline, CDR1 GTSNPN and CDR2 SVGIG (reference sequence). V lost 0 bases and J lost 10; bases outside the gene matches: 4. The CDR3 length is 12 residues. CDR3 loop: CAWSVGQGLQYF. CDR3 bases: TGTGCCTGGAGTGTAGGACAGGGGCTCCAGTACTTC.

This clone was detected only a few times. The chain combines TRBV19 with TRBJ1-1; 7 positions agree with TRBD1. The V segment lost 3 bases and the J segment 0 bases; nucleotides outside the gene matches: 4. Germline V gives CDR1 LNHDA, CDR2 SQIVND (reference sequence). The CDR3 extends over 15 amino acids. This chain's CDR3 is CASSISTGMNTEAFF. The DNA for the CDR3 is TGTGCCAGTAGTATTTCGACAGGGATGAACACTGAAGCTTTCTTT.

This clone has just one count. The chain uses TRBV2 and TRBJ1-2, with D uncertain. The ends were cut back, 5 bases at V and 8 bases at J, with 12 bases in the middle. CDR1 SNHLY and CDR2 FYNNEI come from the germline V gene. The length of the CDR3 is 12 residues. The CDR3 region is CASSFNREGYTF. In DNA, the CDR3 is TGTGCCAGCAGTTTTAACCGGGAGGGCTACACCTTC.

The CDR3 spells CASSGTASLSGANVLTF. Here the CDR3 DNA reads TGTGCCAGCAGCGGGACAGCGTCTCTCTCTGGGGCCAACGTCCTGACTTTC. The rearrangement joins TRBV13 to TRBJ2-6; TRBD1 agrees at 7 bases. The CDR3 consists of 17 residues. With V trimmed by 5 bases and J by 0 bases, 7 bases remained unmatched. Germline CDR1 reads PRHDT; CDR2 reads FYEKMQ (reference sequence). The full variable domain, with the rest looked up from reference TRBV13 and TRBJ2-6, is AAGVIQSPRHLIKEKRETATLKCYPIPRHDTVYWYQQGPGQDPQFLISFYEKMQSDKGSIPDRFSAQQFSDYHSELNMSSLELGDSALYFCASSGTASLSGANVLTFGAGSRLTVL.

The rearrangement joins TRBV19 to TRBJ2-2; D gene uncertain. The ends were cut back, 6 bases at V and 1 base at J, with 9 bases in the middle. CDR3 length equals 14 residues. Germline CDR1 reads LNHDA; CDR2 reads SQIVND (reference sequence). In DNA form, the CDR3 reads TGTGCCAGTAGGAGGTCCCTGAACACCGGGGAGCTGTTTTTT. Translated, it gives CASRRSLNTGELFF.

The V call is TRBV4-3, the J call TRBJ2-3; the match to TRBD2 covers 10 bases. Per germline, CDR1 LGHNA and CDR2 YSLEER. V trimming: 1 base; J trimming: 5 bases; junction bases outside the gene matches: 3. This CDR3 has 15 residues. In DNA form, the CDR3 reads TGCGCCAGCAGCCAAGGACTAGCGGGCAAAGATACGCAGTATTTT. Translation gives CASSQGLAGKDTQYF.

CDR3 loop: CASSPLNYGYTF. For the CDR3, the DNA is TGTGCCAGCTCACCCCTCAACTATGGCTACACCTTC. The rearrangement joins TRBV18 to TRBJ1-2; D ambiguous. This CDR3 is built from 12 residues. Trimming pared 3 bases from V and 2 bases from J, leaving 4 bases between. Germline loops: CDR1 KGHSH, CDR2 LQKENI.

The chain links TRBV4-3 to TRBJ1-2; maybe TRBD1 (5 bases). The CDR3 spans 15 residues. Deletions cut 0 bases from V and 5 bases from J, with 13 bases between. The germline V gene encodes CDR1 LGHNA and CDR2 YSLEER. The CDR3: CASSQDPGGAYGYTF. CDR3 sequence (DNA): TGCGCCAGCAGCCAAGATCCGGGGGGAGCGTATGGCTACACCTTC.

V gene TRBV5-1 combines with J gene TRBJ1-2, with 8 bases identical to TRBD1. This CDR3 has 14 residues. Germline V gene sequence: CDR1 SGHRS, CDR2 YFSETQ. Trimming removed 3 bases from V and 8 bases from J; junction bases left unmatched: 9. DNA of the CDR3: TGCGCCAGCAGCTCGGACAGGGTGTCTCTCGGCTACACCTTC. Its protein is CASSSDRVSLGYTF.

The rearrangement joins TRBV13 to TRBJ2-3; 9 bases match TRBD1. Unmatched junction bases numbered 14, after V lost 5 bases and J lost 5 bases. Germline CDR1 is PRHDT and CDR2 is FYEKMQ (reference sequence). The CDR3 runs 17 residues. The CDR3 nucleotides read TGTGCCAGCAGCATACCAATGACAGGGGGTTCGGGAGATACGCAGTATTTT. Its protein product is CASSIPMTGGSGDTQYF.

The table lists this clone with a count of one. This chain uses TRBV5-1 with TRBJ2-2, with TRBD1 matching over 10 bases. Per germline, CDR1 SGHRS and CDR2 YFSETQ. This CDR3 is built from 17 residues. V lost 3 bases to trimming and J lost 1 base; unmatched junction nucleotides: 6. The CDR3 protein is CASSSMGQGRNTGELFF. CDR3 DNA sequence: TGCGCCAGCAGCTCGATGGGACAGGGGAGGAACACCGGGGAGCTGTTTTTT.

The rearrangement uses TRBV30 and TRBJ1-3; 9 nucleotides align to TRBD1. The CDR3 has 17 residues. Germline CDR1 is GTSNPN and CDR2 is SVGIG (reference sequence). Germline trimming cut 4 bases from V and 4 bases from J; bases unmatched to any gene: 14. The DNA for the CDR3 is TGTGCCTGGACTGGGGACAGGGTTGGAGGGTCCGGAAACACCATATATTTT. This encodes CAWTGDRVGGSGNTIYF.

CDR3: CAWSRDRATGANVLTF. The CDR3 nucleotides are TGTGCCTGGTCCCGGGACAGGGCTACTGGGGCCAACGTCCTGACTTTC. This chain uses TRBV30 with TRBJ2-6; 9 nucleotides match TRBD1. CDR1 is GTSNPN and CDR2 is SVGIG in the germline V gene (reference sequence). The V segment lost 5 bases and the J segment 2 bases; nucleotides outside the gene matches: 7. This CDR3 has 16 amino acids.

This clone was seen only once. CDR3 bases: TGCGCCAGCAGCCCCTCCAGGCGGGGAGGGGAGACCCAGTACTTC. Residues: CASSPSRRGGETQYF. The chain couples TRBV5-1 to TRBJ2-5; 7 bases line up with TRBD2. With 4 bases clipped from V and 5 bases from J, the junction kept 11 bases outside the gene matches. This CDR3 has 15 residues. Germline V lookup: CDR1 SGHRS, CDR2 YFSETQ.

This clone has only one observation. The rearrangement joins TRBV5-6 to TRBJ2-5; 7 nucleotides agree with TRBD1. CDR3 length equals 14 residues. The J segment lost 13 bases and the V segment lost 5 bases, leaving 17 bases of the junction unmatched. Per the germline V gene, CDR1 is SGHDT and CDR2 is YYEEEE. This CDR3 reads CASSPWDRRVSWYF. The CDR3 DNA follows: TGTGCCAGCAGTCCTTGGGACAGAAGAGTGAGTTGGTACTTC.

This clone has only one observation. V gene TRBV14 combines with J gene TRBJ1-3; tentative D call: TRBD1 (5 bases). The CDR3 loop spans 16 amino acids. Trimming left V 4 bases short and J 0 bases short, with 13 bases between. The germline V gene has CDR1 SGHDN and CDR2 FVKESK. This CDR3 is CASSPLGGGSGNTIYF. The CDR3 bases are TGTGCCAGCAGCCCGTTGGGGGGAGGCTCTGGAAACACCATATATTTT.

The DNA of the CDR3 is TGTGCCAGCAGTCACCAACTTGCTGAAGCGGACACCGGGGAGCTGTTTTTT. This codes for CASSHQLAEADTGELFF. The rearrangement uses TRBV2 and TRBJ2-2, with TRBD2 as a possible D gene (5 bases). Germline CDR1 is SNHLY and CDR2 is FYNNEI. V was cut by 5 bases and J by 3 bases, with 19 bases left in between. This CDR3 has 17 residues.

The chain uses TRBV19 and TRBJ1-2; 8 positions agree with TRBD1. The CDR3 extends over 15 amino acids. J lost 0 bases, V lost 4 bases, and 4 bases had no gene match. Germline CDR1 and CDR2: LNHDA and SQIVND (reference sequence). CDR3 region: CASSTTGEANYGYTF. CDR3 sequence (DNA): TGTGCCAGTAGTACGACAGGGGAAGCTAACTATGGCTACACCTTC.

The chain combines TRBV5-1 with TRBJ2-5, with 7 bases identical to TRBD2. The germline V gene encodes CDR1 SGHRS and CDR2 YFSETQ. V shed 0 bases and J 5 bases; nucleotides not matched to a gene: 13. The CDR3 loop spans 17 amino acids. The CDR3 is CASSLALGLAVGETQYF. The DNA for the CDR3 is TGCGCCAGCAGCTTGGCCTTGGGGCTAGCGGTCGGGGAGACCCAGTACTTC.

The chain recombines TRBV27 with TRBJ1-5; D ambiguous. V lost 7 bases and J lost 2, with 6 bases in between. The CDR3 is 12 amino acids. In germline, CDR1 is MNHEY, CDR2 SMNVEV (reference sequence). The CDR3 coding sequence is TGTGCCAGCACCACGGGCAATCAGCCCCAGCATTTT. It encodes CASTTGNQPQHF.

The chain links TRBV4-2 to TRBJ2-5, with D possibly being TRBD2 (6 bases). The CDR3 contains 15 residues. The V gene's germline CDR1 is LGHNA and CDR2 YNFKEQ. V was cut by 0 bases and J by 0 bases, with 8 bases left in between. The CDR3 reads CASSQETSHQETQYF. The CDR3 nucleotides read TGTGCCAGCAGCCAAGAAACTAGCCACCAAGAGACCCAGTACTTC.